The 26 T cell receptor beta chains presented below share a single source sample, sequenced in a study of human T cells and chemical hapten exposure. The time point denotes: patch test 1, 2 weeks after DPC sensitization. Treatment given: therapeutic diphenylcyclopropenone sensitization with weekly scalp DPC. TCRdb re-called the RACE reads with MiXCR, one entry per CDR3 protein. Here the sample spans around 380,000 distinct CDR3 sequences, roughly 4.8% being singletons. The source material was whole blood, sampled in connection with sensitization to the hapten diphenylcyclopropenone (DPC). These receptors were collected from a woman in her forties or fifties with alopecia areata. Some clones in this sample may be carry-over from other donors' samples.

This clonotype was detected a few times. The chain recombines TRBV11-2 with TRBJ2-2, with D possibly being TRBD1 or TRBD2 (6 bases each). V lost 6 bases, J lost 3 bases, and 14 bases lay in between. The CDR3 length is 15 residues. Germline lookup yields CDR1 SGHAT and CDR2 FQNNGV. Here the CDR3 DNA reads TGTGCCAGCAGAACCGGGGGCGGCTACACCGGGGAGCTGTTTTTT. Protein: CASRTGGGYTGELFF.

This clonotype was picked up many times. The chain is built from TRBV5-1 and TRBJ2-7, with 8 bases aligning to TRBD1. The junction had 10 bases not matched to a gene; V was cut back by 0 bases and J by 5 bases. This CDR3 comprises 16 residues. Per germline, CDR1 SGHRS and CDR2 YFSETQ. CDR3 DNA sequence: TGCGCCAGCAGCTTGGCCCACGGACAGGGTCAGAACGAGCAGTACTTC. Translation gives CASSLAHGQGQNEQYF.

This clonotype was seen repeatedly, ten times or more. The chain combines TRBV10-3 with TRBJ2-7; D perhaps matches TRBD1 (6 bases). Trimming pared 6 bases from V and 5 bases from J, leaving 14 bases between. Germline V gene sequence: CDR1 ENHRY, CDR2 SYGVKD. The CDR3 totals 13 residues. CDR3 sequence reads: CAIRDSTDDEQYF. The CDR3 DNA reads TGTGCCATCAGGGACAGCACCGACGACGAGCAGTACTTC.

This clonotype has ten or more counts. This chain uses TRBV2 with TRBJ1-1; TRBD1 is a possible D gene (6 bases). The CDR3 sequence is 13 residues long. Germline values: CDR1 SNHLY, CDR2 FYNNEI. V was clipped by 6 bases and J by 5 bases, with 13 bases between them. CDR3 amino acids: CASSRGQRTEAFF. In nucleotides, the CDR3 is TGTGCCAGCAGCAGAGGACAGCGAACTGAAGCTTTCTTT. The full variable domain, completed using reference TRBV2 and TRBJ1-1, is EPEVTQTPSHQVTQMGQEVILRCVPISNHLYFYWYRQILGQKVEFLVSFYNNEISEKSEIFDDQFSVERPDGSNFTLKIRSTKLEDSAMYFCASSRGQRTEAFFGQGTRLTVV.

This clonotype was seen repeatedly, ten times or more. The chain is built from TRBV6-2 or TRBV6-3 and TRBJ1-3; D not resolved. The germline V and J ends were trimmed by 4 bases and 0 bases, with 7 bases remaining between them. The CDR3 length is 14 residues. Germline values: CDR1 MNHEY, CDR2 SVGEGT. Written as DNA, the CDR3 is TGTGCCAGCAGTTCTGGACGCTCTGGAAACACCATATATTTT. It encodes CASSSGRSGNTIYF.

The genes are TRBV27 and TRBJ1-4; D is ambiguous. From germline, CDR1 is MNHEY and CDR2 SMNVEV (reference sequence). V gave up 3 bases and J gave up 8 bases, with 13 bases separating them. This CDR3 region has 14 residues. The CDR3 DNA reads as TGTGCCAGCAGTTTCGGCAGTCCAGGCGAAAAACTGTTTTTT. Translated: CASSFGSPGEKLFF.

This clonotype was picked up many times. The CDR3 reads CASSLAGGTGEEKLFF. CDR3 DNA sequence: TGTGCCAGCAGCTTAGCGGGTGGTACAGGGGAAGAAAAACTGTTTTTT. The chain carries TRBV7-8 and TRBJ1-4, with 7 bases fitting TRBD1. V gave up 0 bases and J gave up 8 bases; unmatched junction bases: 9. CDR3 size: 16 residues. Germline lookup yields CDR1 SGHVS and CDR2 FQNEAQ. The whole variable domain, remainder taken from reference TRBV7-8 and TRBJ1-4, is GAGVSQSPRYKVAKRGQDVALRCDPISGHVSLFWYQQALGQGPEFLTYFQNEAQLDKSGLPSDRFFAERPEGSVSTLKIQRTQQEDSAVYLCASSLAGGTGEEKLFFGSGTQLSVL.

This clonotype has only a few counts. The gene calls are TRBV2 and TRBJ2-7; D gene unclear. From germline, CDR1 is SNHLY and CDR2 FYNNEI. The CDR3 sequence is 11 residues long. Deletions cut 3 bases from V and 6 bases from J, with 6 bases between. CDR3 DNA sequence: TGTGCCAGCAGTGAGGGGTTCGAGCAGTACTTC. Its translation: CASSEGFEQYF.

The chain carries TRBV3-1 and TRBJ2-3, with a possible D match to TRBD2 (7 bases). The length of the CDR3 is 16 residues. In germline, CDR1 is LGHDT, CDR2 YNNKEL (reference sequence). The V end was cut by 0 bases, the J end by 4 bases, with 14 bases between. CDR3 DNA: TGTGCCAGCAGCCAAGACCGCGGGGGCGCATCAGATACGCAGTATTTT. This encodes CASSQDRGGASDTQYF.

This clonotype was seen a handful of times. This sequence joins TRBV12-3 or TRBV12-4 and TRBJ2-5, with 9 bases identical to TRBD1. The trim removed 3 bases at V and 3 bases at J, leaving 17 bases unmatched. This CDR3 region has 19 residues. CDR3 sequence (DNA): TGTGCCAGCAGTTTCCCCATGGACAGGGGCCAACGGGGGAAAGAGACCCAGTACTTC. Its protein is CASSFPMDRGQRGKETQYF.

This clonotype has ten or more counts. CDR3 residues: CASSLGTGDKRYGYTF. CDR3 coding DNA: TGTGCCAGCAGCTTAGGGACAGGGGATAAACGATATGGCTACACCTTC. V and J are TRBV7-8 and TRBJ1-2, with 9 bases identical to TRBD1. The CDR3 spans 16 residues. Germline V lookup: CDR1 SGHVS, CDR2 FQNEAQ. The trim removed 1 base at V and 5 bases at J, leaving 8 bases unmatched.

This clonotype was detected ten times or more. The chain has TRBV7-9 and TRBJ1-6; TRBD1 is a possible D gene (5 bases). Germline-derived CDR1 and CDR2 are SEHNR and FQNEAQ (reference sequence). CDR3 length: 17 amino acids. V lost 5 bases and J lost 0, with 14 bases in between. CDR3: CASSLQDFSSYNSPLHF. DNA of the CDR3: TGTGCCAGCAGCCTACAGGATTTTAGCTCCTATAATTCACCCCTCCACTTT.

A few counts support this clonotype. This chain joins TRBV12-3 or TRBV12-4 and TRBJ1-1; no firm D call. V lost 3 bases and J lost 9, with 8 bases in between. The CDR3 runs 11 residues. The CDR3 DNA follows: TGTGCCAGCAGTTTTAAAACTCAAGCTTTCTTT. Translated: CASSFKTQAFF.

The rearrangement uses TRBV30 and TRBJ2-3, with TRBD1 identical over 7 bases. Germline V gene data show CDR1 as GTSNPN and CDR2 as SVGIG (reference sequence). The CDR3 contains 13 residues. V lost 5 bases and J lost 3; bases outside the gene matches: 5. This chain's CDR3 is CAWPDRLTDTQYF. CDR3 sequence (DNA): TGTGCCTGGCCGGACAGGCTAACAGATACGCAGTATTTT.

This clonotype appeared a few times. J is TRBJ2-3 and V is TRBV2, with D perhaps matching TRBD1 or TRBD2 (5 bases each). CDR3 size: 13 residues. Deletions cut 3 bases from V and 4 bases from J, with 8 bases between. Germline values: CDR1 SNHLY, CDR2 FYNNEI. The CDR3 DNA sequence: TGTGCCAGCAGTGAGGGGGTCCCAGATACGCAGTATTTT. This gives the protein CASSEGVPDTQYF.

The CDR3 nucleotides read TGTGCCAGCAGTCCCTTCTACAATGAGCAGTTCTTC. It translates to CASSPFYNEQFF. This rearrangement joins TRBV6-2 or TRBV6-3 to TRBJ2-1, with D unclear. CDR1 and CDR2 (germline): MNHEY, SVGEGT. Trimming cost V 5 bases and J 3 bases, with 5 bases left between them. This CDR3 contains 12 residues.

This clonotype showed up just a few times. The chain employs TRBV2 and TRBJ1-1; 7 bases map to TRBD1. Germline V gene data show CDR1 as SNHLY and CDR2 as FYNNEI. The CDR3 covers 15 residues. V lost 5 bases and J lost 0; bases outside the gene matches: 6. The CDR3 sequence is CASSHGTALNTEAFF. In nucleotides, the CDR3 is TGTGCCAGCAGTCACGGGACAGCCCTGAACACTGAAGCTTTCTTT.

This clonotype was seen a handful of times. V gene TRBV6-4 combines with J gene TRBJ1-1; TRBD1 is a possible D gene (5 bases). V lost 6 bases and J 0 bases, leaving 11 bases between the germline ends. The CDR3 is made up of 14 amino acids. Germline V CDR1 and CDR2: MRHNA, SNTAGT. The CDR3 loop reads CASRQDTVNTEAFF. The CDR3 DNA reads TGTGCCAGCAGACAGGACACCGTGAACACTGAAGCTTTCTTT.

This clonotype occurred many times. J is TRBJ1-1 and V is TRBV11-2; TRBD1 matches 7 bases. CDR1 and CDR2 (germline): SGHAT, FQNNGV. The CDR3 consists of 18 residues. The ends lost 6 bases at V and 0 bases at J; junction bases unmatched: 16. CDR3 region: CASSTEPGTVPMNTEAFF. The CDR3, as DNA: TGTGCCAGCAGTACAGAGCCCGGGACAGTTCCCATGAACACTGAAGCTTTCTTT.

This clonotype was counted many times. The DNA of the CDR3 is TGTGCCAGCCGCAGCGGGAGTTTAGAGACCCAGTACTTC. Translated: CASRSGSLETQYF. The chain uses TRBV7-2 and TRBJ2-5; TRBD2 agrees at 8 bases. After removal of 8 bases from V and 4 bases from J, the junction contained 6 bases not matched to a gene. The CDR3 length is 13 residues. Germline V gives CDR1 SGHTA, CDR2 FQGNSA.

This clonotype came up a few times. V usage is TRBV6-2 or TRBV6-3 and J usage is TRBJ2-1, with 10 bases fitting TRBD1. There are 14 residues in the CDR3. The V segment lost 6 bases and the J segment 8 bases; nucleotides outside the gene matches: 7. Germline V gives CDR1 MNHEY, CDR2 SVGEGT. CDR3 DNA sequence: TGTGCCAGCAGCGTTGACAGGGGGCGGGATGAGCAGTTCTTC. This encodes CASSVDRGRDEQFF.

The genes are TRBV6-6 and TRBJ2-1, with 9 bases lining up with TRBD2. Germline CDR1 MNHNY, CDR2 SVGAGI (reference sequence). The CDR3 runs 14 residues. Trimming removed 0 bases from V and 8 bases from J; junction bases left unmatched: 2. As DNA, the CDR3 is TGTGCCAGCAGTTACTCAGCTAGCGGGGATGAGCAGTTCTTC. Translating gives CASSYSASGDEQFF.

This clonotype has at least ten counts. CDR3 in DNA: TGTGCCAGCAGCCACAGGACAGGGTATACCGGGGAGCTGTTTTTT. This sequence encodes CASSHRTGYTGELFF. This rearrangement joins TRBV14 to TRBJ2-2, with 8 bases aligning to TRBD1. The CDR3 sequence is 15 residues long. V was pared by 3 bases and J by 5 bases, with 5 bases of the junction left unmatched. Germline lookup yields CDR1 SGHDN and CDR2 FVKESK.

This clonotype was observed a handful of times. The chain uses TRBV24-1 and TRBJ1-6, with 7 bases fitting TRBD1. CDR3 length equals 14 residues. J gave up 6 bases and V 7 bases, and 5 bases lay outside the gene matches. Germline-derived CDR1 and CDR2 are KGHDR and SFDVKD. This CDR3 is CATSDTGANSPLHF. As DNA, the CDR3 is TGTGCCACCAGCGACACAGGGGCTAATTCACCCCTCCACTTT.

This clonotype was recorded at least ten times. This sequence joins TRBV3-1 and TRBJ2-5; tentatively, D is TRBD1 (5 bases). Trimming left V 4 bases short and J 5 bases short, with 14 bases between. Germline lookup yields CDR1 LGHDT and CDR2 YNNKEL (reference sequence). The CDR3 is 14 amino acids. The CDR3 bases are TGTGCCAGCAGCCTGAACGCAGGGCACGAGACCCAGTACTTC. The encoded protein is CASSLNAGHETQYF.

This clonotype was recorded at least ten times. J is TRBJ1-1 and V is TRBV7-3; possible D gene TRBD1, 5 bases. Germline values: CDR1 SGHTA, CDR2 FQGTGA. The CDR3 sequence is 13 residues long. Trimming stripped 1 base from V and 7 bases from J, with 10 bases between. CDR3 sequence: CASSLSRDGEAFF. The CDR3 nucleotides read TGTGCCAGCAGCTTAAGCCGGGACGGTGAAGCTTTCTTT.